This TCR beta chain appears in the sequencing data of a study of cytomegalovirus exposure and HLA in healthy donors. This clone came up once. Its antigen remains unknown. Unmatched junction bases numbered 7, after V lost 2 bases and J lost 6 bases. The CDR3 has 17 residues. In germline, CDR1 is SGHVS, CDR2 FQNEAQ. The PCR had 60 Vbeta and 13 Jbeta primers. TCRdb keeps only in-frame clones here, not all; method: immunoSEQ multiplex PCR. The sample contains 95,000 to 130,000 clones, 55% to 65% of which appear only once. Study-wide points: The study listed some 160 cytomegalovirus-associated TCR beta chains. Being productive about 87% or about 30% of the time was typical of most TCR beta V segments in an earlier analysis. There were several of the most significant clusters that appeared linked to common viral pathogens in a later analysis.

This receptor was obtained from a woman aged 35 to 49 in good health and CMV-seropositive. The chain has TRBV7-8 and TRBJ2-1; 13 positions match TRBD2. The sequenced material came from PBMCs. CDR3 in DNA: TGTGCCAGCAGCTTACCAAGGACTAGCGGGGGTACCAATGAGCAGTTCTTC. Its translation is CASSLPRTSGGTNEQFF.